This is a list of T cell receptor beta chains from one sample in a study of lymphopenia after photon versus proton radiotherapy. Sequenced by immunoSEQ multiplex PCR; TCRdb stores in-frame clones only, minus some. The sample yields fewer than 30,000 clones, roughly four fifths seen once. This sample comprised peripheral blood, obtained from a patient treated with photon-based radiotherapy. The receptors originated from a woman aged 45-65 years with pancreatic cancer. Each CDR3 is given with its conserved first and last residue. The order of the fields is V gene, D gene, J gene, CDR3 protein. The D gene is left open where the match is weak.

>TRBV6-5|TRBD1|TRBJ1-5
CASRPDRGGNQPQHF
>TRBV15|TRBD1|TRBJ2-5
CATSRGGDRGETQYF
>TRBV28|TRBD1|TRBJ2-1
CASSSYRGNEQFF
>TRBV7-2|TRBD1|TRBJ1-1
CASSTRTGEFTEAFF
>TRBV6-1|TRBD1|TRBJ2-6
CASSEGVTGGGPGANVLTF
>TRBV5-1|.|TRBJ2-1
CASRVGPDNEQFF
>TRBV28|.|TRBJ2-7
CASRSRDLGNYEQYF
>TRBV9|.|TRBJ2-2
CASSGAAGNTGELFF
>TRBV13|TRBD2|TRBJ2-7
CASSTGLALEQYF
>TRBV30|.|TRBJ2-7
CAWSVRDYEQYF
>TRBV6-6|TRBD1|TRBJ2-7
CASSYRTGGSYEQYF
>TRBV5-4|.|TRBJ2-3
CASSLGRSTDTQYF
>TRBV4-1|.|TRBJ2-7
CASSQALLYEQYF
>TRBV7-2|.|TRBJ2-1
CASSFRYEQFF
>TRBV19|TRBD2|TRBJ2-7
CASSIAPGGEQYF
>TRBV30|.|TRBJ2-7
CAWSVLERSYEQYF
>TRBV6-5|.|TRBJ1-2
CASSYLGEHGYTF
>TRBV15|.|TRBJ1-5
CATSRGGGSNQPQHF
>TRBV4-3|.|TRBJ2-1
CASSQDLVGVRYNEQFF
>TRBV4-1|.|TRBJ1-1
CASSQNTEAFF
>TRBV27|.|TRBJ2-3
CASSSSGITADTQYF
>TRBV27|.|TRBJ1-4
CASSLSGDEKLFF
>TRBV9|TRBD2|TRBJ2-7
CASSVVREMTSDPYEQYF
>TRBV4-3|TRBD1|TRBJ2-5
CASSQDLVGGTGKTQYF
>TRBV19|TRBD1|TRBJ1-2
CASSPKGANYGYTF
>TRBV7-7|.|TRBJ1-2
CASSRSRTVANYGYTF
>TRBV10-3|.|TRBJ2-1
CAISERDNNEQFF
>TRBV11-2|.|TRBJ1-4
CASSVGDMLNEKLFF
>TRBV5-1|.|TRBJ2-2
CASSSQGWAGELFF
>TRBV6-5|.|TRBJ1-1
CASTGGRRRDTEAFF